Below, 4 T cell receptor beta chains from the same sample are listed, as sequenced in a study of Graves' ophthalmopathy and Graves' hyperthyroidism. Beta-chain TCR CDR3 regions were amplified from RNA transcripts. The authors performed first-round RT-PCR with HTBI primers and then a second-round multiplex PCR. TCRdb fed the multiplex PCR reads into MiXCR, producing one record per CDR3 protein. The sample has hundreds of thousands of distinct CDR3 sequences; approximately 22% are singletons. Material for sequencing was peripheral blood. These TCRs come from a woman between 18 and 29 years old with stable Graves' hyperthyroidism. Some clones in this sample may be carry-over from other donors' samples.

The sample holds many counts of this clonotype. The gene calls are TRBV6-5 and TRBJ2-6; maybe TRBD2 (6 bases). The CDR3 has 17 amino acids. Trimming pared 0 bases from V and 3 bases from J, leaving 12 bases between. Germline V gene lookup returns CDR1 MNHEY and CDR2 SVGAGI. The CDR3 loop reads CASSYSFAGNGANVLTF. In DNA form, the CDR3 reads TGTGCCAGCAGTTACTCGTTCGCGGGGAATGGGGCCAACGTCCTGACTTTC.

This clonotype occurred many times. V gene TRBV20-1 combines with J gene TRBJ1-5, with 7 positions matching TRBD1. This CDR3 is 14 amino acids long. V was clipped by 3 bases and J by 3 bases; unmatched bases: 5. Per germline, CDR1 DFQATT and CDR2 SNEGSKA (reference sequence). The CDR3 nucleotides read TGCAGTGCTAGTGAACAGGGGCCCAATCAGCCCCAGCATTTT. Translated: CSASEQGPNQPQHF.

The rearrangement joins TRBV6-4 to TRBJ2-3, with 10 nucleotides matching TRBD2. Germline CDR1 is MRHNA and CDR2 is SNTAGT. V lost 4 bases and J lost 2; bases outside the gene matches: 3. The CDR3 extends over 15 amino acids. Here the CDR3 DNA reads TGTGCCAGCAGTGCCGGGACTAGCGACACAGATACGCAGTATTTT. Translating gives CASSAGTSDTDTQYF.

This clonotype appeared many times. The chain recombines TRBV9 with TRBJ2-5; 10 nucleotides align to TRBD2. The V and J ends lost 1 base and 5 bases, in that order; junction bases with no gene match: 5. The CDR3 covers 15 residues. Germline values: CDR1 SGDLS, CDR2 YYNGEE. The chain's CDR3 is CASSVLAGEGETQYF. CDR3 DNA sequence: TGTGCCAGCAGCGTACTAGCGGGAGAGGGGGAGACCCAGTACTTC.